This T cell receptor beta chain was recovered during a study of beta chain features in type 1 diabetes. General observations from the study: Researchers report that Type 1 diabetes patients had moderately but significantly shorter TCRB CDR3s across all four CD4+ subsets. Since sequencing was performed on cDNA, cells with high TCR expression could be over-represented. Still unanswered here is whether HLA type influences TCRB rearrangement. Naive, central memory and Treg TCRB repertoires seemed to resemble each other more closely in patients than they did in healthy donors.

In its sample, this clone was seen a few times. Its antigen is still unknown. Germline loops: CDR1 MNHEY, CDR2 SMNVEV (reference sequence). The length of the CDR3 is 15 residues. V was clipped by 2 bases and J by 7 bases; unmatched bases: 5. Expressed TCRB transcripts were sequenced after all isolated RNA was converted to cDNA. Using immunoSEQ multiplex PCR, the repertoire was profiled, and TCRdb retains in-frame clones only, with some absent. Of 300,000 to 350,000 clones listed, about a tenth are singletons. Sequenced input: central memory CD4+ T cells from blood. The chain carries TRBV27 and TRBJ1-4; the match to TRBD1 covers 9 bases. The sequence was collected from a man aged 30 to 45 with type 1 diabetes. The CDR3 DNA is TGTGCCAGCAGTTTAGCAGACAGGGGGGCTGAAAAACTGTTTTTT. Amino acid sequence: CASSLADRGAEKLFF.